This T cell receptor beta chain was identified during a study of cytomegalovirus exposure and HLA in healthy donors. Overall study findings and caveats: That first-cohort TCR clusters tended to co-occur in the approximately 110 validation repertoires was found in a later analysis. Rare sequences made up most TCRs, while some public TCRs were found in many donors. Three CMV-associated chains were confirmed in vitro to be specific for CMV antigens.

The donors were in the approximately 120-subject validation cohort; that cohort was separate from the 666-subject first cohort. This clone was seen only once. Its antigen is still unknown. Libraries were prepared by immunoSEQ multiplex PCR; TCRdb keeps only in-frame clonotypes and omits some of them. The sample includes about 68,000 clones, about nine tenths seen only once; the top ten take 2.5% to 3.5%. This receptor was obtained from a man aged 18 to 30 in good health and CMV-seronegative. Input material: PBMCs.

The CDR3 region is CASSVGPSGSYEQYF. DNA of the CDR3: TGCGCCAGCAGCGTAGGGCCTAGCGGGAGCTACGAGCAGTACTTC. The chain has TRBV4-3 and TRBJ2-7, with TRBD2 matching over 10 bases. V shed 5 bases, J shed 3 bases, and the junction held 7 bases outside the gene matches. The CDR3 is 15 amino acids. Germline CDR1 reads LGHNA; CDR2 reads YSLEER.